The 32 T cell receptor beta chains listed next were all sequenced from one sample in a study of blood T cells in healthy people across ages. A second about 6 to 11 cycle PCR used barcoded and J-beta primers. One entry per CDR3 protein results from TCRdb running MiXCR on the 5' RACE reads. The sample yields 1.5 million to 2 million distinct CDR3 sequences, 30% to 40% seen once. Sample: blood. The receptors stem from a woman between 25 and 40 years old in good health.

The CDR3 DNA sequence: TGCAGTGCTAGAGATCGACTCTACCTAGGAGGGAACACTGAAGCTTTCTTT. It encodes CSARDRLYLGGNTEAFF. V and J are TRBV20-1 and TRBJ1-1; D is ambiguous. V shed 0 bases and J shed 1 base, with 18 bases lying between them. The CDR3 length is 17 residues. The germline gives CDR1 DFQATT, CDR2 SNEGSKA (reference sequence).

This clonotype was detected once. The chain carries TRBV2 and TRBJ1-2; D remains ambiguous. Looked up from germline, CDR1 is SNHLY and CDR2 is FYNNEI. The CDR3 totals 11 residues. Trimming pared 5 bases from V and 7 bases from J, leaving 8 bases between. CDR3 coding DNA: TGTGCCAGCAGTAAAGACGGTGGCTACACCTTC. It encodes CASSKDGGYTF. Filled out from reference TRBV2 and TRBJ1-2, the complete variable domain reads EPEVTQTPSHQVTQMGQEVILRCVPISNHLYFYWYRQILGQKVEFLVSFYNNEISEKSEIFDDQFSVERPDGSNFTLKIRSTKLEDSAMYFCASSKDGGYTFGSGTRLTVV.

This clonotype was picked up a small number of times. V gene TRBV2 combines with J gene TRBJ1-1; D gene ambiguous. CDR1 SNHLY and CDR2 FYNNEI come from the germline V gene. Between the trimmed V and J ends, which lost 0 bases and 11 bases, there was a span of 10 bases. This CDR3 contains 12 residues. The CDR3 coding sequence is TGTGCCAGCAGTGAAGCGCGGGAAGTGGCTTTCTTT. It yields the protein CASSEAREVAFF.

The rearrangement uses TRBV4-1 and TRBJ2-1; TRBD1 matches at 7 bases. CDR3 length equals 16 residues. Germline lookup yields CDR1 MGHRA and CDR2 YSYEKL. Unmatched junction bases numbered 13, after V lost 4 bases and J lost 7 bases. The CDR3 here is CASSRDRGTVGNEQFF. The CDR3 DNA reads TGCGCCAGCAGCCGAGATCGTGGGACAGTGGGGAATGAGCAGTTCTTC.

The chain combines TRBV20-1 with TRBJ1-4; no reliable D call. The CDR3 extends over 12 amino acids. V lost 7 bases, J lost 5 bases, and 11 bases lay in between. CDR1 is DFQATT and CDR2 is SNEGSKA in the germline V gene (reference sequence). CDR3 in DNA: TGCAGTGTAAACTTCGAAAATGAAAAACTGTTTTTT. This encodes CSVNFENEKLFF.

The chain combines TRBV28 with TRBJ2-3, with TRBD1 matching over 7 bases. Germline lookup yields CDR1 MDHEN and CDR2 SYDVKM. Trimming cost V 8 bases and J 2 bases; bases outside gene matches: 7. The CDR3 extends over 14 amino acids. CDR3 DNA sequence: TGTGCCAGCGGTACAGGACAGGACACAGATACGCAGTATTTT. Residues: CASGTGQDTDTQYF. Supplemented by reference TRBV28 and TRBJ2-3, the full variable domain reads DVKVTQSSRYLVKRTGEKVFLECVQDMDHENMFWYRQDPGLGLRLIYFSYDVKMKEKGDIPEGYSVSREKKERFSLILESASTNQTSMYLCASGTGQDTDTQYFGPGTRLTVL.

On this clonotype itself: With a much larger clone just one base away, this may be a read error. This chain joins TRBV5-1 and TRBJ2-5; 7 bases are shared with TRBD2. Germline CDR1 and CDR2: SGHRS and YFSETQ. This CDR3 region has 16 residues. Germline trimming cut 4 bases from V and 4 bases from J; bases unmatched to any gene: 13. In DNA form, the CDR3 reads TGCGCCAGCAGCGCGACCGGGACTAACGGGGGAGAGACCCAGTACTTC. Translating it yields CASSATGTNGGETQYF.

This chain joins TRBV15 and TRBJ2-7; the match to TRBD1 covers 10 bases. Germline V gives CDR1 LNHNV, CDR2 YYDKDF (reference sequence). This CDR3 has 16 amino acids. V lost 6 bases to trimming and J lost 5 bases; unmatched junction nucleotides: 13. CDR3 nucleotides: TGTGCCACCAGAAGGGGGCCGGGACAGGGGTCGCACGAGCAGTACTTC. This translates into CATRRGPGQGSHEQYF.

The chain combines TRBV7-9 with TRBJ2-7; D tentatively reads TRBD1 or TRBD2 (6 bases each). The V end lost 0 bases, the J end lost 3 bases, and 12 bases lay between the germline ends. CDR1 is SEHNR, CDR2 FQNEAQ, per germline (reference sequence). The CDR3 runs to 15 residues. The DNA of the CDR3 is TGTGCCAGCAGCTTAGCGTTTGGAGGGGGCTACGAGCAGTACTTC. Translating gives CASSLAFGGGYEQYF.

CDR3 sequence (DNA): TGTGCCGGGACGGGAGGCGAGCAGTACTTC. This codes for CAGTGGEQYF. The chain combines TRBV6-8 with TRBJ2-7, with TRBD2 matching over 7 bases. This CDR3 region has 10 residues. Germline V lookup: CDR1 MNHGY, CDR2 SAAAGT. The V and J ends lost 11 bases and 6 bases, in that order; junction bases with no gene match: 4.

The chain is built from TRBV28 and TRBJ2-5; D not certain. Looked up from germline, CDR1 is MDHEN and CDR2 is SYDVKM. V lost 2 bases and J lost 11, with 15 bases in between. CDR3 length: 13 amino acids. The CDR3 is CASSLSQSPSQYF. CDR3 coding DNA: TGTGCCAGCAGTTTAAGTCAGTCACCCTCGCAGTACTTC.

This clonotype came up a few times. A junction end diverges from the germline sequence, so it may reflect a read error. The V gene is TRBV29-1, the J gene TRBJ2-1, with D hard to call. Germline V gene sequence: CDR1 SQVTM, CDR2 ANQGSEA. This CDR3 comprises 11 residues. In DNA, the CDR3 is TGCAGCGTTCTCTGGGCCAATAAGCAGTTCTTC. Translation gives CSVLWANKQFF.

This clonotype was seen only a few times. J is TRBJ1-2 and V is TRBV12-3 or TRBV12-4; unclear D gene. The V gene lost 1 base and the J gene lost 8 bases, with 11 bases spanning the gap. CDR3 length: 13 amino acids. This CDR3 is CASSLEQSLGYTF. The CDR3, as DNA: TGTGCCAGCAGTTTAGAGCAAAGTCTCGGCTACACCTTC.

This clonotype appeared once. V gene TRBV18 combines with J gene TRBJ2-6; no definite D call. The germline V gene has CDR1 KGHSH and CDR2 LQKENI. The CDR3 extends over 14 amino acids. V lost 2 bases to trimming and J lost 6 bases, with 8 bases between them. CDR3 nucleotides: TGTGCCAGCTCACCAGGCATAGAGGCCAACGTCCTGACTTTC. It encodes CASSPGIEANVLTF. The whole variable domain, filled in from reference TRBV18 and TRBJ2-6, reads NAGVMQNPRHLVRRRGQEARLRCSPMKGHSHVYWYRQLPEEGLKFMVYLQKENIIDESGMPKERFSAEFPKEGPSILRIQQVVRGDSAAYFCASSPGIEANVLTFGAGSRLTVL.

This clonotype was seen ten or more times. The chain links TRBV4-1 to TRBJ2-1, with a tentative D call TRBD2 (5 bases). The CDR3 covers 14 residues. Germline V gives CDR1 MGHRA, CDR2 YSYEKL. Trimming took off 1 base at V and 5 bases at J, with 9 bases between the two ends. Here the CDR3 reads CASSQVKADNEQFF. The DNA of the CDR3 is TGCGCCAGCAGCCAAGTAAAAGCGGACAATGAGCAGTTCTTC.

This clonotype was observed many times. The rearrangement links TRBV10-3 to TRBJ2-7; D might be TRBD1 or TRBD2, each matching 5 bases. Trimming cost V 3 bases and J 6 bases, with 18 bases left between them. CDR3 length: 15 residues. Per the germline V gene, CDR1 is ENHRY and CDR2 is SYGVKD. The CDR3 reads CAISDLAGGGGEQYF. In nucleotides, the CDR3 is TGTGCCATCAGTGATTTGGCTGGGGGTGGGGGCGAGCAGTACTTC.

The V gene is TRBV9, the J gene TRBJ2-1; D is possibly TRBD1 or TRBD2 (5 bases each). Germline V CDR1 and CDR2: SGDLS, YYNGEE. V lost 3 bases to trimming and J lost 10 bases, with 20 bases between them. CDR3 size: 15 residues. The CDR3 loop is CASSDAGTTREEQFF. CDR3 DNA: TGTGCCAGCAGCGATGCCGGGACCACCAGGGAAGAGCAGTTCTTC.

The table lists this clonotype with a few counts. The V and J genes are TRBV7-2 and TRBJ2-1, with 7 positions matching TRBD1. In germline, CDR1 is SGHTA, CDR2 FQGNSA. This CDR3 region has 18 residues. Trimming took 4 bases from V and 0 from J; bases not matched to a gene: 12. CDR3 amino acids: CASSSWDSLRSSYNEQFF. The DNA of the CDR3 is TGTGCCAGCAGCTCCTGGGACAGCCTGCGGAGCTCCTACAATGAGCAGTTCTTC.

This clonotype was counted between two and nine times. The rearrangement joins TRBV6-2 or TRBV6-3 to TRBJ1-5; no reliable D call. Trimming stripped 6 bases from V and 4 bases from J, with 10 bases between. Germline V CDR1 and CDR2: MNHEY, SVGEGT. This CDR3 region has 13 residues. CDR3: CASREDGNQPQHF. The CDR3 DNA follows: TGTGCCAGCAGAGAGGACGGGAATCAGCCCCAGCATTTT.

As concerns this clonotype: A much larger clone lies one base from this, so it may be a read error. The chain links TRBV7-8 to TRBJ2-3; 7 bases fit TRBD2. This CDR3 comprises 16 residues. Germline CDR1 SGHVS, CDR2 FQNEAQ. The CDR3 region is CAGSSRAGVSTDTQYF. The DNA for the CDR3 is TGTGCCGGCAGCTCACGGGCGGGAGTGAGCACAGATACGCAGTATTTT. Full variable domain (rest looked up from reference TRBV7-8 and TRBJ2-3): GAGVSQSPRYKVAKRGQDVALRCDPISGHVSLFWYQQALGQGPEFLTYFQNEAQLDKSGLPSDRFFAERPEGSVSTLKIQRTQQEDSAVYLCAGSSRAGVSTDTQYFGPGTRLTVL.

The chain combines TRBV20-1 with TRBJ1-1, with 8 positions matching TRBD1. Germline CDR1 is DFQATT and CDR2 is SNEGSKA (reference sequence). J gave up 6 bases and V 7 bases, and 13 bases lay outside the gene matches. The CDR3 is 14 amino acids. CDR3 loop: CSGRDPQGAAEAFF. CDR3 DNA sequence: TGCAGTGGGAGAGATCCCCAGGGGGCGGCTGAAGCTTTCTTT.

This clonotype has more than one count but fewer than ten. The chain employs TRBV6-6 and TRBJ1-1, with no clear D. The CDR3 has 12 residues. Trimming stripped 5 bases from V and 5 bases from J, with 9 bases between. Germline-derived CDR1 and CDR2 are MNHNY and SVGAGI (reference sequence). Here the CDR3 reads CASSGERTEAFF. CDR3 DNA: TGTGCCAGCAGTGGCGAGAGGACTGAAGCTTTCTTT.

The chain carries TRBV6-1 and TRBJ2-4, with unresolved D. The CDR3 is 16 amino acids. Trimming left V 8 bases short and J 1 base short, with 18 bases between. The V gene's germline CDR1 is MNHNS and CDR2 SASEGT. CDR3 bases: TGTGCCAGCTACCTCAAAGGCTTGGTGGCCAAAAACATTCAGTACTTC. Its protein product is CASYLKGLVAKNIQYF.

This sequence joins TRBV6-1 and TRBJ1-1, with D maybe TRBD1 (5 bases). The length of the CDR3 is 18 residues. V lost 0 bases, J lost 3 bases, and 20 bases lay in between. Germline V CDR1 and CDR2: MNHNS, SASEGT. This chain's CDR3 is CASSEALFATLQDTEAFF. As DNA, the CDR3 is TGTGCCAGCAGTGAAGCTCTGTTCGCTACTTTACAGGACACTGAAGCTTTCTTT.

The chain uses TRBV5-1 and TRBJ2-2; 9 nucleotides agree with TRBD2. This CDR3 comprises 18 residues. From germline, CDR1 is SGHRS and CDR2 YFSETQ. J lost 2 bases, V lost 4 bases, and 12 bases had no gene match. CDR3 loop: CASSAPIAGVRNTGELFF. CDR3 sequence (DNA): TGCGCCAGCAGCGCTCCCATAGCGGGGGTGAGAAACACCGGGGAGCTGTTTTTT.

The chain carries TRBV21-1 and TRBJ1-4; TRBD1 was called by the table and not checked on the DNA. TRBV21-1 is an annotated pseudogene. This CDR3 region has 14 residues. CDR3 nucleotide sequence: TGTGCCAGCGCGGGGCAGGGAGTTAATGAAAAACTGTTTTTT. It translates to CASAGQGVNEKLFF.

This clonotype was counted between two and nine times. The chain links TRBV11-2 to TRBJ1-2; 8 bases match TRBD1. The germline gives CDR1 SGHAT, CDR2 FQNNGV. Losses at the gene ends were 5 bases for V and 5 bases for J; bases not matched to a gene: 7. CDR3 length: 14 residues. The CDR3 DNA is TGTGCCAGCAGCCTCGTCACAGGGGGTTATGGCTACACCTTC. Protein product: CASSLVTGGYGYTF.

The chain has TRBV2 and TRBJ2-5; perhaps TRBD2 as D (6 bases). The CDR3 contains 15 residues. V lost 6 bases and J 5 bases, leaving 19 bases between the germline ends. Germline V gene data show CDR1 as SNHLY and CDR2 as FYNNEI. CDR3 nucleotide sequence: TGTGCCAGCAGGTCCAGCGGACTACTTGGGGAGACCCAGTACTTC. Protein sequence: CASRSSGLLGETQYF.

This clonotype was detected once. The chain joins TRBV6-1 to TRBJ1-2; D is uncertain. Germline loops: CDR1 MNHNS, CDR2 SASEGT. The CDR3 contains 13 residues. The V end lost 3 bases, the J end lost 8 bases, and 13 bases lay between the germline ends. The CDR3 region has the DNA TGTGCCAGCAGTGATCGGACCTCCCCCGGCTACACCTTC. Translating it yields CASSDRTSPGYTF.

V gene TRBV6-1 combines with J gene TRBJ1-2; D remains unclear. The CDR3 is 13 residues long. The ends were cut back, 6 bases at V and 2 bases at J, with 10 bases in the middle. The V gene's germline CDR1 is MNHNS and CDR2 SASEGT. CDR3 DNA sequence: TGTGCCAGCAGAGAGACCGTAAACTATGGCTACACCTTC. Its translation is CASRETVNYGYTF.

This clonotype turned up a few times. The chain joins TRBV20-1 to TRBJ1-4; TRBD1 might be the D (6 bases). Trimming took 5 bases from V and 6 from J, leaving 16 bases between them. CDR3 size: 14 residues. Germline CDR1 reads DFQATT; CDR2 reads SNEGSKA (reference sequence). The CDR3, as DNA: TGCAGTGCTTACGCGGGGGGCGCTGATGAAAAACTGTTTTTT. Encoded protein: CSAYAGGADEKLFF.

In this sample, this clonotype turned up a few times. The gene calls are TRBV29-1 and TRBJ1-1; no reliable D call. The CDR3 covers 15 residues. Trimming shortened V by 3 bases and J by 5 bases, and 19 bases separated the two germline ends. Germline V gene data show CDR1 as SQVTM and CDR2 as ANQGSEA. CDR3: CSVEVRPWNSTEAFF. As DNA, the CDR3 is TGCAGCGTTGAGGTGAGACCTTGGAATTCGACTGAAGCTTTCTTT.